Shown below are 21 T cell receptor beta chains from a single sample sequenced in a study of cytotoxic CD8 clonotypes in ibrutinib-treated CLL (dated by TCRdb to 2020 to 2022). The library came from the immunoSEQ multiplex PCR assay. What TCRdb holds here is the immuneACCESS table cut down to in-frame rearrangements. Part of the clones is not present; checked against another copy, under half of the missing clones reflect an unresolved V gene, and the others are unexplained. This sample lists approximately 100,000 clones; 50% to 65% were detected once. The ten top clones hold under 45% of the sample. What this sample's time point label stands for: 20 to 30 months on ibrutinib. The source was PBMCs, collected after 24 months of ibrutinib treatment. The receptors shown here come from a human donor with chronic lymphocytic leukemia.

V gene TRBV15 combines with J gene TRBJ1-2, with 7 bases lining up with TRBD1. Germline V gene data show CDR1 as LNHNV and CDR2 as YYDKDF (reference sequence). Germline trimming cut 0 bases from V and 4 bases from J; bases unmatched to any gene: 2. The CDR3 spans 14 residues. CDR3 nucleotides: TGTGCCACCAGCAGAGAAAGGACAGGCTATGGCTACACCTTC. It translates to CATSRERTGYGYTF.

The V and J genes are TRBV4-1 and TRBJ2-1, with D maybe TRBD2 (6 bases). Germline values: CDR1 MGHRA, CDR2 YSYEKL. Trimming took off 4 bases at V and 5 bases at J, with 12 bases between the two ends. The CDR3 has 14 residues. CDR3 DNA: TGCGCCAGCAGCCCCGGGGACTCGAACAATGAGCAGTTCTTC. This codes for CASSPGDSNNEQFF.

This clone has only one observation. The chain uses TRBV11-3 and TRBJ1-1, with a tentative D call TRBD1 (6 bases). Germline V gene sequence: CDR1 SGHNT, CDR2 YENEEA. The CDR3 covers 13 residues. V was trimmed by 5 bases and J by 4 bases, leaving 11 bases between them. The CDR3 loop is CASSRTALTEAFF. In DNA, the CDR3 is TGTGCCAGCAGCCGGACAGCTCTCACTGAAGCTTTCTTT.

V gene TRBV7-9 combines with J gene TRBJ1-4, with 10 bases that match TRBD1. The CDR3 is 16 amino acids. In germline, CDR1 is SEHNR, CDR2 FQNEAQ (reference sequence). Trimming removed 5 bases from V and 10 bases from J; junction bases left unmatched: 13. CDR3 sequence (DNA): TGTGCCAGCAGCCCAGGGCGAGGGACAGGGGTAGCAAAACTGTTTTTT. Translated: CASSPGRGTGVAKLFF.

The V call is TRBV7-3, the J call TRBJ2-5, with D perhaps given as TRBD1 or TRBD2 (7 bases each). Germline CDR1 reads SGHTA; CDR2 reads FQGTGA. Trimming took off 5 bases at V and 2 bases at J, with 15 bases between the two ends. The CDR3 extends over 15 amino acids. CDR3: CASSRGDRNQETQYF. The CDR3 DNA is TGTGCCAGCAGCCGGGGGGACAGAAATCAAGAGACCCAGTACTTC.

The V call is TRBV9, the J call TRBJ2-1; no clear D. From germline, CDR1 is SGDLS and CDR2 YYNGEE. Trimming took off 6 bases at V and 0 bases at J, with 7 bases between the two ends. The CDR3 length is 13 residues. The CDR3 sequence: CASTQSSYNEQFF. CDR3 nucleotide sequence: TGTGCCAGCACCCAAAGCTCCTACAATGAGCAGTTCTTC.

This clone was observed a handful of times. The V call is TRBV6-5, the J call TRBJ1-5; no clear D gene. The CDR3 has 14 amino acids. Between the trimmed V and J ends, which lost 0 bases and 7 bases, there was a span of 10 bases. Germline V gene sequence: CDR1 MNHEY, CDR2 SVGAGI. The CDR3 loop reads CASSYSPGKQPQHF. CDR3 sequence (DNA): TGTGCCAGCAGTTACTCGCCTGGTAAGCAGCCCCAGCATTTT.

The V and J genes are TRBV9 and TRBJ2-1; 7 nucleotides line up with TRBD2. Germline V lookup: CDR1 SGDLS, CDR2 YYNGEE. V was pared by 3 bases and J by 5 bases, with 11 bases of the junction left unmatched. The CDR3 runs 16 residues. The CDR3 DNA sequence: TGTGCCAGCAGCGCACAAGGGAGGGGCTACGACAATGAGCAGTTCTTC. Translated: CASSAQGRGYDNEQFF.

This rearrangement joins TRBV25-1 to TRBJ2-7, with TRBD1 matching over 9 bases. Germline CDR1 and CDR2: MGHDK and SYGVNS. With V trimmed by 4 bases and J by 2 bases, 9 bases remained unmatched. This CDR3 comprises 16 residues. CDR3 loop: CASSAAGTGRAYEQYF. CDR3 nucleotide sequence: TGTGCCAGCAGTGCAGCCGGGACAGGGCGCGCCTACGAGCAGTACTTC.

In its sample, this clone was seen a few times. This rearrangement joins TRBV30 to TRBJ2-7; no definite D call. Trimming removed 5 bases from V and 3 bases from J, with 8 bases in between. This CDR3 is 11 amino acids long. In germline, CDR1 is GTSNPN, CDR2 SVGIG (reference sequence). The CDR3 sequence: CAWSRLYEQYF. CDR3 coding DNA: TGTGCCTGGTCCAGGCTCTACGAGCAGTACTTC.

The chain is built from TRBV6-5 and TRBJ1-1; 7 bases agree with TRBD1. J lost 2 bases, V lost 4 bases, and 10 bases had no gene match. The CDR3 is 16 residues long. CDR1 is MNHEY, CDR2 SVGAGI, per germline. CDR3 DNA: TGTGCCAGCAGTTCGGGACAGATACTAACAAACACTGAAGCTTTCTTT. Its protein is CASSSGQILTNTEAFF.

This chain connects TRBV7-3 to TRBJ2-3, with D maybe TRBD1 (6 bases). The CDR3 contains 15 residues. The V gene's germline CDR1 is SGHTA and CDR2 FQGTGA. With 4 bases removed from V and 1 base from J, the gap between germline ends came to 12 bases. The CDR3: CASSSQGFGTDTQYF. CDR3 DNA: TGTGCCAGCAGCTCACAGGGCTTTGGCACAGATACGCAGTATTTT.

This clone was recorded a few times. CDR3 protein: CASSLVGLSPYQETQYF. The CDR3, as DNA: TGTGCCAGCAGCTTGGTAGGGCTAAGCCCTTACCAAGAGACCCAGTACTTC. This chain joins TRBV5-6 and TRBJ2-5, with D unclear. This CDR3 is 17 amino acids long. CDR1 SGHDT and CDR2 YYEEEE come from the germline V gene. Trimming shortened V by 0 bases and J by 0 bases, and 15 bases separated the two germline ends.

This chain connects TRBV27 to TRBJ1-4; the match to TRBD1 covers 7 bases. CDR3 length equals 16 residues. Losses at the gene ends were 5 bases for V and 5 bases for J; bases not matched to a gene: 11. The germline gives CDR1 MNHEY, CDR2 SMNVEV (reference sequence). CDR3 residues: CASSTTGRGANEKLFF. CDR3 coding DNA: TGTGCCAGCAGTACGACAGGGAGAGGGGCCAATGAAAAACTGTTTTTT.

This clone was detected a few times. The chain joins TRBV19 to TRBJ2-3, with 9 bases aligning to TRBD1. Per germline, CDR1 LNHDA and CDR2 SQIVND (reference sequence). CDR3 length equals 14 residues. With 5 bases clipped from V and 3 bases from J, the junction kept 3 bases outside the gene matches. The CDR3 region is CASSVGQGTDTQYF. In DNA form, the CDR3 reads TGTGCCAGTAGTGTGGGACAGGGAACAGATACGCAGTATTTT.

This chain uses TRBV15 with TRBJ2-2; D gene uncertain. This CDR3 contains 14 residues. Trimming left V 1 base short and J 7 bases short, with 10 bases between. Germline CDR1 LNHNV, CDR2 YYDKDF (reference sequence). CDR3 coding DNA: TGTGCCACCAGCAGAGTTGGGGTTGGCGGGGAGCTGTTTTTT. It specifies CATSRVGVGGELFF.

CDR3 DNA: TGTGCCAGCAGCGCGACTAGCGGGGGCTCCTCCTACGAGCAGTACTTC. Translating gives CASSATSGGSSYEQYF. V usage is TRBV2 and J usage is TRBJ2-7; TRBD2 agrees at 12 bases. The germline CDR1 and CDR2 sequences are SNHLY and FYNNEI. Trimming cost V 6 bases and J 0 bases; bases outside gene matches: 6. This CDR3 spans 16 amino acids.

CDR3 DNA: TGTGCTGTACAGGGGGCTGCGAACACCGGGGAGCTGTTTTTT. It encodes CAVQGAANTGELFF. The chain recombines TRBV7-7 with TRBJ2-2, with 9 bases that match TRBD1. The CDR3 is made up of 14 amino acids. Germline V lookup: CDR1 SSHAT, CDR2 FNYEAQ (reference sequence).

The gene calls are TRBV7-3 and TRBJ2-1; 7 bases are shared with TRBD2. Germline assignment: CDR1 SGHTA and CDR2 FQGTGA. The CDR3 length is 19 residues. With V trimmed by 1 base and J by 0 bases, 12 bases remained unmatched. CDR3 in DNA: TGTGCCAGCAGCTTAAACGTGCGTGGAGCGGGGAGCTCCTACAATGAGCAGTTCTTC. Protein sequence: CASSLNVRGAGSSYNEQFF. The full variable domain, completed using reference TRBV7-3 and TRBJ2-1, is GAGVSQTPSNKVTEKGKYVELRCDPISGHTALYWYRQSLGQGPEFLIYFQGTGAADDSGLPNDRFFAVRPEGSVSTLKIQRTERGDSAVYLCASSLNVRGAGSSYNEQFFGPGTRLTVL.

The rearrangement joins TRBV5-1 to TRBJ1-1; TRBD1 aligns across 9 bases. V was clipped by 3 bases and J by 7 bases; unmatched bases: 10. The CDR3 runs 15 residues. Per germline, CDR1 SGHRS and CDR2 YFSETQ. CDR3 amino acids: CASSSLQGAGGEAFF. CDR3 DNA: TGCGCCAGCAGCTCCTTACAGGGGGCAGGCGGTGAAGCTTTCTTT.

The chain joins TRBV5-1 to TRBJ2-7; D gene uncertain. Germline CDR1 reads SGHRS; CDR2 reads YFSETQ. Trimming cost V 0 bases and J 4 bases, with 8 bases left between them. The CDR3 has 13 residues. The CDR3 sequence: CASSLGTLYEQYF. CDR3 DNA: TGCGCCAGCAGCTTGGGAACATTATACGAGCAGTACTTC.